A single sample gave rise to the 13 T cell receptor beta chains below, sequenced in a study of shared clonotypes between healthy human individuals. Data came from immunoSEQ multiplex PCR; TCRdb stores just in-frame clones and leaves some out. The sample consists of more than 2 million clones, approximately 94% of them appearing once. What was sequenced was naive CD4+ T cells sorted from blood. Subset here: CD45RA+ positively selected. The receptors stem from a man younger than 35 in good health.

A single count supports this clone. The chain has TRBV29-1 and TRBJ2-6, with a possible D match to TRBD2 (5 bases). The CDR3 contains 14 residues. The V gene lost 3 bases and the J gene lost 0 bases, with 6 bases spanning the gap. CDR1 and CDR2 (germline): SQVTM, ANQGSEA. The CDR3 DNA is TGCAGCGTTGATACTAGCTCTGGGGCCAACGTCCTGACTTTC. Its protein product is CSVDTSSGANVLTF.

CDR3 nucleotides: TGTGCCAACATCACCGGGGAGCTGTTTTTT. Residues: CANITGELFF. The chain combines TRBV25-1 with TRBJ2-2; no firm D call. V lost 10 bases, J lost 4 bases, and 4 bases lay in between. The V gene's germline CDR1 is MGHDK and CDR2 SYGVNS. This CDR3 has 10 amino acids.

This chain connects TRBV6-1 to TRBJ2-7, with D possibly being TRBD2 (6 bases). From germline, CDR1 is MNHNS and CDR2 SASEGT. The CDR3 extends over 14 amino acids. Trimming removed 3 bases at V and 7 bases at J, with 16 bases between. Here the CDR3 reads CASSERRLDGEQYF. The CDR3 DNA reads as TGTGCCAGCAGTGAGCGGCGACTAGACGGAGAGCAGTACTTC.

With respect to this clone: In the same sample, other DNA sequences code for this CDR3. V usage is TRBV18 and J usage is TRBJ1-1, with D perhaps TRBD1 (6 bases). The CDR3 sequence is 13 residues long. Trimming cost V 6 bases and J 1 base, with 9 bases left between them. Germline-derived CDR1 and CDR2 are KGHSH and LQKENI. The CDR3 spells CASSRTENTEAFF. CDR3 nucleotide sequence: TGTGCCAGCTCGCGGACAGAGAACACTGAAGCTTTCTTT.

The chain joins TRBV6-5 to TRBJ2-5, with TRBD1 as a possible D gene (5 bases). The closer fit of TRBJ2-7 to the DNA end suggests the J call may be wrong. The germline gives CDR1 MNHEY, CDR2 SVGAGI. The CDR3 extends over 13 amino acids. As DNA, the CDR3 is TGTGCCAGCAGCCTCTCCCAGGGTACCGAGCAGTACTTC. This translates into CASSLSQGTEQYF.

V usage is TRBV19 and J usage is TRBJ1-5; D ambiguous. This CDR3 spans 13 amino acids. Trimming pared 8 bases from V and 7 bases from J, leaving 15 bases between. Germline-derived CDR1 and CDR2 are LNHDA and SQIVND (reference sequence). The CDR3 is CASREGMGQPQHF. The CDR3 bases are TGTGCCAGTCGGGAGGGAATGGGGCAGCCCCAGCATTTT.

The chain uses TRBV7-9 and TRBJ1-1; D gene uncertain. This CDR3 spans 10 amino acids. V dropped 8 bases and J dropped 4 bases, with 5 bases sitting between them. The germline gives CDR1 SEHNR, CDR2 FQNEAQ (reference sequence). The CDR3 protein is CASSTTEAFF. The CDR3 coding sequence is TGTGCCAGCTCGACCACTGAAGCTTTCTTT. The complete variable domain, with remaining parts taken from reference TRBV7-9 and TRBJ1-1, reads DTGVSQNPRHKITKRGQNVTFRCDPISEHNRLYWYRQTLGQGPEFLTYFQNEAQLEKSRLLSDRFSAERPKGSFSTLEIQRTEQGDSAMYLCASSTTEAFFGQGTRLTVV.

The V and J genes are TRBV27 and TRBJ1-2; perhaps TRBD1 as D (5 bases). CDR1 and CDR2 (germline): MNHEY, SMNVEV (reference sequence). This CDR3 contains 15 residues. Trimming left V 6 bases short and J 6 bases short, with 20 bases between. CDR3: CASSSNPGTPDGYTF. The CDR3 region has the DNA TGTGCCAGCAGCTCAAACCCCGGGACGCCAGATGGCTACACCTTC.

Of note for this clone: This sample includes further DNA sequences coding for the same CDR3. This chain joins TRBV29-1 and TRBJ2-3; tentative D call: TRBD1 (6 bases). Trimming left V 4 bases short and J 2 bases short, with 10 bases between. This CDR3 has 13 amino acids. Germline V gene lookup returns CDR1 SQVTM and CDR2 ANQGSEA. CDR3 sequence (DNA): TGCAGCGTTGCGGGGACAATCACAGATACGCAGTATTTT. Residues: CSVAGTITDTQYF.

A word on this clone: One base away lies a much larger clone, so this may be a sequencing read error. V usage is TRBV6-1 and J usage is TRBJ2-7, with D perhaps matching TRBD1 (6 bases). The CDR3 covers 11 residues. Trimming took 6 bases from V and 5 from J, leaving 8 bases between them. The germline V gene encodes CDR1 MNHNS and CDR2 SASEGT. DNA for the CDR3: TGTGCCAGCAGATACAGGGACGAGCAGTACTTC. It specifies CASRYRDEQYF.

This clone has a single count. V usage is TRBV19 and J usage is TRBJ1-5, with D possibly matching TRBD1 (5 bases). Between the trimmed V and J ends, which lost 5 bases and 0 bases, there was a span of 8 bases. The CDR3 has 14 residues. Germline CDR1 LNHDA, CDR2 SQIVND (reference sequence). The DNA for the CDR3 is TGTGCCAGTAGTTCACAGGTTAGCAATCAGCCCCAGCATTTT. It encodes CASSSQVSNQPQHF. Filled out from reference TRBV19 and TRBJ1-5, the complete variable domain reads DGGITQSPKYLFRKEGQNVTLSCEQNLNHDAMYWYRQDPGQGLRLIYYSQIVNDFQKGDIAEGYSVSREKKESFPLTVTSAQKNPTAFYLCASSSQVSNQPQHFGDGTRLSIL.

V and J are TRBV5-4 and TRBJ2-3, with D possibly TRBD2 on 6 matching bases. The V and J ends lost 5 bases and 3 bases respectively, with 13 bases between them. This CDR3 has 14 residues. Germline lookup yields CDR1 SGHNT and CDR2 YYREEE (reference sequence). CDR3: CASSMMGGTDTQYF. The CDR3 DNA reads TGTGCCAGCAGTATGATGGGGGGTACAGATACGCAGTATTTT.

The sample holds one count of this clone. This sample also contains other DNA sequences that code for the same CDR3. CDR3 residues: CASSYGPAYEQYF. CDR3 DNA sequence: TGTGCCAGCAGTTACGGGCCAGCCTACGAGCAGTACTTC. The gene calls are TRBV6-5 and TRBJ2-7; D remains unclear. The V end was cut by 2 bases, the J end by 2 bases, with 7 bases between. This CDR3 has 13 amino acids. CDR1 and CDR2 (germline): MNHEY, SVGAGI.